This note documents a single TCR beta chain sequence. Its antigen is as yet unknown. Deep level was the assay's run setting. Profiled with immunoSEQ multiplex PCR; TCRdb holds only in-frame clones, not every one. The table has some 2.1 million clones, 95% seen once. Splitting the CD4+ cells yielded a CD45RA+ naive subset and a CD45RA-negative memory subset. The record originates from a study of shared clonotypes between healthy human individuals. Overall study findings and caveats: Richness estimates generally favored naive over memory subsets. Against clonotypes common to all four donors, non-shared ones had lower generation probabilities.

V gave up 1 base and J gave up 7 bases, with 14 bases separating them. Germline CDR1 and CDR2: SGHRS and YFSETQ. This CDR3 contains 14 residues. This clonotype was sampled from a man aged 18 to 30 in good health. This sequence joins TRBV5-1 and TRBJ1-2; D call uncertain. Sequencing used naive CD4+ T cells sorted from blood. Subset described: CD45RA+ positively selected. The CDR3 nucleotides are TGCGCCAGCAGCTTGCGTGGGAAAGAGAGTGGCTACACCTTC. It encodes CASSLRGKESGYTF.